This T cell receptor (beta chain) derives from a study of lymphopenia after photon versus proton radiotherapy. Findings and caveats of the study: Photon-treated patients lost naive T cells and TCR diversity; proton-treated stayed stable.

Concerning this clone itself: Its antigen remains unidentified.

The CDR3 is made up of 14 amino acids. Trimming left V 3 bases short and J 0 bases short, with 8 bases between. Germline CDR1 and CDR2: SGHTA and FQGNSA. Sequencing was performed with immunoSEQ multiplex PCR; in TCRdb, only in-frame clones are kept and a portion is missing. This sample carries thousands of clones, 76% of them seen once, and the ten largest clones take 53%. The chain carries TRBV7-2 and TRBJ1-1; no clear D gene. The TCR was taken from an elderly man with esophageal cancer. The specimen was peripheral blood, collected from a patient treated with proton-based radiotherapy. The CDR3 loop reads CASSLPRVNTEAFF. The CDR3 bases are TGTGCCAGCAGCTTGCCACGGGTGAACACTGAAGCTTTCTTT.